The T cell receptor beta chain described here comes from a study of response to subunit inactivated influenza vaccine. TCRdb reprocessed the RT-PCR reads with MiXCR, giving one entry per CDR3 protein. The sample has roughly 790,000 distinct CDR3 sequences, around 20% seen once. This CDR3 contains 13 residues. Between the trimmed V and J ends, which lost 8 bases and 6 bases, there was a span of 14 bases. CDR1 LNHDA and CDR2 SQIVND come from the germline V gene (reference sequence). The source was PBMCs from blood, collected roughly 5 days after vaccination. The receptor's source is a man over 45 who received an inactivated influenza vaccine. The chain couples TRBV19 to TRBJ2-1; maybe TRBD2 (5 bases). CDR3 in amino acids: CASVTPGVNEQFF. The CDR3 bases are TGTGCCAGTGTCACCCCCGGGGTCAATGAGCAGTTCTTC. Combining the CDR3 with reference TRBV19 and TRBJ2-1 gives the whole variable domain DGGITQSPKYLFRKEGQNVTLSCEQNLNHDAMYWYRQDPGQGLRLIYYSQIVNDFQKGDIAEGYSVSREKKESFPLTVTSAQKNPTAFYLCASVTPGVNEQFFGPGTRLTVL.